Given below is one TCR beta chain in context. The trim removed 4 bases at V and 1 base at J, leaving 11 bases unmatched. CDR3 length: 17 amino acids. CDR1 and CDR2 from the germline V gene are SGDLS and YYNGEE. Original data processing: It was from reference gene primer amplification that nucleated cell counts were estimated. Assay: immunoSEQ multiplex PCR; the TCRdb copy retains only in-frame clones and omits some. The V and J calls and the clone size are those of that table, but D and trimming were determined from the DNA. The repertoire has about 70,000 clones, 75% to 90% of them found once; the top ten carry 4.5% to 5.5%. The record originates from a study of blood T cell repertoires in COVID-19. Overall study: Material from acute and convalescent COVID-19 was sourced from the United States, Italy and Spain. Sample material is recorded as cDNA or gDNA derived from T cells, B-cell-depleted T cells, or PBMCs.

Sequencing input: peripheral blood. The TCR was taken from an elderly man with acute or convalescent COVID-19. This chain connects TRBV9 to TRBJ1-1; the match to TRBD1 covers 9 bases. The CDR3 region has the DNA TGTGCCAGCAGCCCTCCGGGACAGGGAGCGGCGAACACTGAAGCTTTCTTT. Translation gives CASSPPGQGAANTEAFF.